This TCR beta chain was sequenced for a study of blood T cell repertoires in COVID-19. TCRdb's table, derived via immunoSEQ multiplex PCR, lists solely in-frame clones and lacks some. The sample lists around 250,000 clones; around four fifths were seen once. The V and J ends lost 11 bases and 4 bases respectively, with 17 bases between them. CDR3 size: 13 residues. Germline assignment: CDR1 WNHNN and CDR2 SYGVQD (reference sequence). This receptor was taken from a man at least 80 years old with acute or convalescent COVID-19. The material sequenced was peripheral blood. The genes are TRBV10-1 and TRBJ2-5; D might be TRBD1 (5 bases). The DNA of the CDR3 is TGCGCCCGGCCCTTTAGGGGTGGAGAGACCCAGTACTTC. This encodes CARPFRGGETQYF.